The text below deals with one T cell receptor (beta chain). The data are from a study of blood T cell repertoires in COVID-19. Study in general: Specimens from acute and convalescent COVID-19 originated in the United States, Italy and Spain. The cDNA or gDNA used as material had been derived from T cells, B-cell-depleted T cells, or PBMCs.

Trimming cost V 6 bases and J 2 bases, with 14 bases left between them. The germline V gene encodes CDR1 MDHEN and CDR2 SYDVKM. The CDR3 has 14 amino acids. Per the study methods: From reference gene primer amplification, estimates of nucleated cell counts were derived. Sequencing used immunoSEQ multiplex PCR; TCRdb keeps in-frame clones, though not all of them. That table supplies the V and J calls and clone size; D and trimming were determined from the DNA. This table holds about 86,000 clones, roughly four fifths found once. This sequence was found in a woman older than 75 with acute or convalescent COVID-19. This rearrangement joins TRBV28 to TRBJ2-7, with unresolved D. The sample was peripheral blood. The CDR3 DNA reads as TGTGCCAGCAGCCCCCGCTCGCCTACCTACGAGCAGTACTTC. Amino acids: CASSPRSPTYEQYF.